The source of this TCR beta chain is a study of cytomegalovirus exposure and HLA in healthy donors. General study results and limits: Later work found that TCR association rates differed between HLA loci; DRB1 had the most and HLA-C the fewest. Indistinguishable V segments, including TRBV6-2 and TRBV6-3, were excluded. Diagnosis of cytomegalovirus status made by the classifier reportedly showed high specificity and sensitivity. Presence/absence comparisons presumed near-even sequencing depth among donors.

Remarks on this clone: As yet, its antigen is unknown.

Vbeta (60) and Jbeta (13) primers were used in the PCR. Assay: immunoSEQ multiplex PCR; the TCRdb copy retains only in-frame clones and omits some. The listing records roughly 39,000 clones. CDR1 SGHTA and CDR2 FQGNSA come from the germline V gene. The germline V and J ends were trimmed by 5 bases and 7 bases, with 15 bases remaining between them. The CDR3 runs 14 residues. Sequenced sample: PBMCs. The TCR was taken from a man aged 25-45 years in good health and CMV-seronegative. This sequence joins TRBV7-2 and TRBJ2-1, with D maybe TRBD2 (6 bases). The CDR3 sequence is CASSPGGARNEQFF. CDR3 DNA: TGTGCCAGCAGCCCCGGCGGGGCCCGGAATGAGCAGTTCTTC. Full variable domain (remainder filled in from reference TRBV7-2 and TRBJ2-1): GAGVSQSPSNKVTEKGKDVELRCDPISGHTALYWYRQSLGQGLEFLIYFQGNSAPDKSGLPSDRFSAERTGGSVSTLTIQRTQQEDSAVYLCASSPGGARNEQFFGPGTRLTVL.